A selection of T cell receptor beta chains follows, all from one sample in a study of T cells in Graves' hyperthyroidism and ophthalmopathy. MiXCR was run by TCRdb on the multiplex PCR reads, yielding one entry per CDR3 protein. Among approximately 620,000 distinct CDR3 sequences listed, approximately 15% were seen once. The source material was blood. All receptors come from a woman between 25 and 40 years old with Graves' hyperthyroidism that later progressed to Graves' ophthalmopathy. Each CDR3 is given with its conserved first and last residue. The order of the fields is clone size, D gene, V gene, J gene, CDR3 DNA, CDR3 protein. D genes are given only for firm matches. Some rows mark clone size as missing; the rest say once, few, many or name a class of expanded clone.

clone_size: many; d_call: NA; v_call: TRBV29-1; j_call: TRBJ2-3; cdr3_nt: TGCAGCGTATCTCCTCATCTAGGGGGGAGCACAGATACGCAGTATTTT; cdr3_aa: CSVSPHLGGSTDTQYF
clone_size: many; d_call: TRBD2; v_call: TRBV7-3; j_call: TRBJ2-1; cdr3_nt: TGTGCCAGCAGTTCCGGACTAGCGGGAGGCAATGAGCAGTTCTTC; cdr3_aa: CASSSGLAGGNEQFF
clone_size: many; d_call: TRBD1; v_call: TRBV13; j_call: TRBJ2-5; cdr3_nt: TGTGCCAGCAGCTTAGCGTCGACAGGGGGCGAGACCCAGTACTTC; cdr3_aa: CASSLASTGGETQYF
clone_size: many; d_call: TRBD1; v_call: TRBV19; j_call: TRBJ2-5; cdr3_nt: TGTGCCAGTAGTAGGGGACAGGCTGAAGAGACCCAGTACTTC; cdr3_aa: CASSRGQAEETQYF
clone_size: many; d_call: NA; v_call: TRBV28; j_call: TRBJ2-2; cdr3_nt: TGTGCCAGCAAAGGGACGAACACCGGGGAGCTGTTTTTT; cdr3_aa: CASKGTNTGELFF
clone_size: many; d_call: NA; v_call: TRBV12-3/TRBV12-4; j_call: TRBJ2-7; cdr3_nt: TGTGCCAGCAGTTTAAACAGGGACGAGCAGTACTTC; cdr3_aa: CASSLNRDEQYF
clone_size: many; d_call: NA; v_call: TRBV7-9; j_call: TRBJ2-1; cdr3_nt: TGTGCCAGCCCTTTAGACCATGAGCAGTTCTTC; cdr3_aa: CASPLDHEQFF
clone_size: many; d_call: TRBD2; v_call: TRBV10-3; j_call: TRBJ2-3; cdr3_nt: TGTGCCATCAGGACTAGCGGGAGCTTGACAGATACGCAGTATTTT; cdr3_aa: CAIRTSGSLTDTQYF
clone_size: NA; d_call: NA; v_call: TRBV28; j_call: TRBJ2-7; cdr3_nt: TGTGCCAGCAGTCCCCCCACACCATCGGGGGTCTCCTACGAGCAGTACTTC; cdr3_aa: CASSPPTPSGVSYEQYF
clone_size: NA; d_call: NA; v_call: TRBV6-1; j_call: TRBJ2-1; cdr3_nt: TGTGCCAGCAGACCCGGCATATACAATGAGCAGTTCTTC; cdr3_aa: CASRPGIYNEQFF
clone_size: NA; d_call: NA; v_call: TRBV19; j_call: TRBJ2-3; cdr3_nt: TGTGCCAGTAGTATAGCTACAGGGACAGATACGCAGTATTTT; cdr3_aa: CASSIATGTDTQYF
clone_size: few; d_call: TRBD1; v_call: TRBV30; j_call: TRBJ2-7; cdr3_nt: TGTGCCTGGAGTCCGGGACAGGGATTCTCGGAAGAGCAGTACTTC; cdr3_aa: CAWSPGQGFSEEQYF
clone_size: many; d_call: TRBD1; v_call: TRBV12-3/TRBV12-4; j_call: TRBJ2-7; cdr3_nt: TGTGCCAGCTCCCCACAGGGGGAGGCCTCCTATTCCTACGAGCAGTACTTC; cdr3_aa: CASSPQGEASYSYEQYF
clone_size: many; d_call: NA; v_call: TRBV19; j_call: TRBJ1-5; cdr3_nt: TGTGCCCTGGGGGACGGCATCAATCAGCCCCAGCATTTT; cdr3_aa: CALGDGINQPQHF
clone_size: many; d_call: NA; v_call: TRBV7-2; j_call: TRBJ2-1; cdr3_nt: TGTGCCAGCAGCGTAAGGGGGAACCCTCCCGAGCAGTTCTTC; cdr3_aa: CASSVRGNPPEQFF
clone_size: many; d_call: NA; v_call: TRBV3-1; j_call: TRBJ2-7; cdr3_nt: TGTGCCAGCAGCCATGGGTCTCCTTCCTACGAGCAGTACTTC; cdr3_aa: CASSHGSPSYEQYF
clone_size: few; d_call: TRBD2; v_call: TRBV19; j_call: TRBJ2-1; cdr3_nt: TGTGCCAGTAGTCCGGCCGGGACTAGTCACAATGAGCAGTTCTTC; cdr3_aa: CASSPAGTSHNEQFF
clone_size: many; d_call: NA; v_call: TRBV28; j_call: TRBJ1-4; cdr3_nt: TGTGCCAGCAGAGGGACGGGTTATAATGAAAAACTGTTTTTT; cdr3_aa: CASRGTGYNEKLFF
clone_size: NA; d_call: NA; v_call: TRBV4-1; j_call: TRBJ2-2; cdr3_nt: TGCGCCAGCAGCCACCTAGGACCCACCGGGGAGCTGTTTTTT; cdr3_aa: CASSHLGPTGELFF
clone_size: many; d_call: NA; v_call: TRBV6-2/TRBV6-3; j_call: TRBJ1-2; cdr3_nt: TGTGCCAGCAGTCAATCACCGACGGTACTATATGGCTACACCTTC; cdr3_aa: CASSQSPTVLYGYTF
clone_size: NA; d_call: NA; v_call: TRBV4-1; j_call: TRBJ2-1; cdr3_nt: TGCGCCAGCAGCCAAGTTGGGGCTTACAATGAGCAGTTCTTC; cdr3_aa: CASSQVGAYNEQFF
clone_size: many; d_call: NA; v_call: TRBV24-1; j_call: TRBJ2-7; cdr3_nt: TGTGCCACCAGTCCCCAGGGGACCGAGCAGTACTTC; cdr3_aa: CATSPQGTEQYF
clone_size: NA; d_call: NA; v_call: TRBV12-3/TRBV12-4; j_call: TRBJ1-5; cdr3_nt: TGTGCCAGCAGTCCGAGAGGGGAATTGATGAGCAATCAGCCCCAGCATTTT; cdr3_aa: CASSPRGELMSNQPQHF
clone_size: many; d_call: NA; v_call: TRBV11-2; j_call: TRBJ1-2; cdr3_nt: TGTGCCAGCAGCTTAGATCCCGGGGGGCCGAACTATGGCTACACCTTC; cdr3_aa: CASSLDPGGPNYGYTF
clone_size: few; d_call: NA; v_call: TRBV5-1; j_call: TRBJ2-1; cdr3_nt: TGCGCCAGCAGCTTGGCCGGGGACTCCGCCTACAATGAGCAGTTCTTC; cdr3_aa: CASSLAGDSAYNEQFF
clone_size: many; d_call: NA; v_call: TRBV7-2; j_call: TRBJ2-7; cdr3_nt: TGTGCCAGCAGCTTATTAGCACATCCCTCCTACGAGCAGTACTTC; cdr3_aa: CASSLLAHPSYEQYF
clone_size: NA; d_call: NA; v_call: TRBV6-5; j_call: TRBJ1-6; cdr3_nt: TGTGCCAGCAGTTACTCATGGGGTGTTCCCCTCCACTTT; cdr3_aa: CASSYSWGVPLHF
clone_size: few; d_call: TRBD1; v_call: TRBV19; j_call: TRBJ1-5; cdr3_nt: TGTGCCAGTAGACACCGCACAGGGGGTCCGGAGGAGCCCCAGCATTTT; cdr3_aa: CASRHRTGGPEEPQHF
clone_size: many; d_call: NA; v_call: TRBV19; j_call: TRBJ2-7; cdr3_nt: TGTGCCAGTAGTAATCCGGCAGACGCCGTCAGCCAGCAGTACTTC; cdr3_aa: CASSNPADAVSQQYF
clone_size: NA; d_call: NA; v_call: TRBV7-9; j_call: TRBJ1-1; cdr3_nt: TGTGCCAGCATCCCGCTCGAGAACACTGAAGCTTTCTTT; cdr3_aa: CASIPLENTEAFF
clone_size: many; d_call: TRBD1; v_call: TRBV11-3; j_call: TRBJ1-1; cdr3_nt: TGTGCCAGCAGCTTAAGGACAGGGGGCATGAACACTGAAGCTTTCTTT; cdr3_aa: CASSLRTGGMNTEAFF
clone_size: many; d_call: NA; v_call: TRBV2; j_call: TRBJ2-1; cdr3_nt: TGTGCCAGCCATAGCGCGAGCTCCTACAATGAGCAGTTCTTC; cdr3_aa: CASHSASSYNEQFF
clone_size: NA; d_call: TRBD1; v_call: TRBV11-3; j_call: TRBJ2-4; cdr3_nt: TGTGCCAGCAGCTCAAGGACAGGTTCTGGCATTCAGTACTTC; cdr3_aa: CASSSRTGSGIQYF
clone_size: many; d_call: NA; v_call: TRBV7-2; j_call: TRBJ1-2; cdr3_nt: TGTGCCAGCAGCTCCTACCGGACAGCCTATGGCTACACCTTC; cdr3_aa: CASSSYRTAYGYTF
clone_size: NA; d_call: NA; v_call: TRBV12-3/TRBV12-4; j_call: TRBJ2-7; cdr3_nt: TGTGCCAGCAGTTTGTTCCAGGGACCCTACGAGCAGTACTTC; cdr3_aa: CASSLFQGPYEQYF
clone_size: NA; d_call: NA; v_call: TRBV25-1; j_call: TRBJ2-7; cdr3_nt: TGTGCCACTAGGACCTCCCTCTACGAGCAGTACTTC; cdr3_aa: CATRTSLYEQYF
clone_size: many; d_call: NA; v_call: TRBV5-1; j_call: TRBJ1-4; cdr3_nt: TGCGCCAGCAGATTGCGGGAGGTAGGAGAAAAACTGTTTTTT; cdr3_aa: CASRLREVGEKLFF
clone_size: NA; d_call: TRBD2; v_call: TRBV20-1; j_call: TRBJ2-7; cdr3_nt: TGCAGCGCCTGGGATCTACTAGCGGGATCCTACGAGCAGTACTTC; cdr3_aa: CSAWDLLAGSYEQYF
clone_size: NA; d_call: NA; v_call: TRBV2; j_call: TRBJ2-5; cdr3_nt: TGTGCCAGCAGTCTAGACAGGAACCAAGAGACCCAGTACTTC; cdr3_aa: CASSLDRNQETQYF
clone_size: many; d_call: TRBD2; v_call: TRBV2; j_call: TRBJ2-7; cdr3_nt: TGTGCCAGCCGACTAGCGGGACCCCCCGAGCAGTACTTC; cdr3_aa: CASRLAGPPEQYF
clone_size: NA; d_call: NA; v_call: TRBV6-1; j_call: TRBJ2-2; cdr3_nt: TGTGCCAGCAGCATCTTTATGAAGCGGCTAGCGTTCACCGGGGAGCTGTTTTTT; cdr3_aa: CASSIFMKRLAFTGELFF